This T cell receptor (beta chain) was sequenced in a study of molecular identifiers for immune sequencing clone quantification. Study context: Across replicate runs, RNA obtained from about 21,000 or 97,000 naive CD8 cells was divided into five, with four undergoing sequencing.

It was with previously described methods and listed TCR primers that bulk TCR libraries were made. In TCRdb, the PCR reads were re-called with MiXCR into one record per CDR3 protein. The table has over 600,000 distinct CDR3 sequences, 15% to 20% seen once. The sample holds many counts of this clonotype. Antigen: not known. In germline, CDR1 is MGHDK, CDR2 SYGVNS. The V end was cut by 2 bases, the J end by 2 bases, with 9 bases between. This CDR3 spans 14 amino acids. Regarding the study as a whole: The share of molecules held by clones above 20 RNA copies was over 99% in effector cells and under 1% in naive cells.

Material: naive CD8+ T cells from blood, with Jurkat cell RNA spiked in. The subset: FACS-sorted CD8+CD4-CCR7+CD45RA+ naive T cells. This rearrangement joins TRBV25-1 to TRBJ2-5; D is ambiguous. This clonotype was obtained from a human donor in good health. Some libraries in this study had Jurkat cell RNA spiked in. The CDR3, as DNA: TGTGCCAGCAGTGAACTGGGCGTGCAAGAGACCCAGTACTTC. Its translation is CASSELGVQETQYF.